This TCR beta chain was captured in a study of metastatic and nonmetastatic thyroid tumors. About the research overall: Malignant and benign thyroid patients had repertoires compared in peripheral blood and tumor or nodule tissue.

Before thyroid surgery, none of the patients had received any treatment. V dropped 4 bases and J dropped 4; count of bases not matched to a gene: 5. This CDR3 region has 17 residues. Per the germline V gene, CDR1 is SGHDN and CDR2 is FVKESK. Study results and limitations: In both blood and tumor samples, TCR beta diversity was reported significantly higher for malignant than benign nodules.

The sample holds many counts of this clone. What it recognizes is unknown. In the original processing: A classifier of distant metastasis in papillary thyroid cancer was built from CDR3 differences (across clinicopathological groups). TCRdb re-analyzed the PCR reads through MiXCR. The V and J calls, along with clone size, are taken from TCRdb and not from the paper's own processing. The table lists under 75,000 clones, 15% to 20% of them singletons. Sequencing was carried out using blood. The receptor was derived from a female donor with papillary thyroid cancer or a benign thyroid nodule (not recorded which). Some clones in this sample may be carry-over from other donors' samples. The genes are TRBV14 and TRBJ2-2, with TRBD2 identical over 14 bases. The CDR3 spells CASSRGLAGVGTGELFF. DNA for the CDR3: TGTGCCAGCAGCCGGGGACTAGCGGGAGTGGGCACCGGGGAGCTGTTTTTT. Looking up the rest from reference TRBV14 and TRBJ2-2 gives the full variable domain: EAGVTQFPSHSVIEKGQTVTLRCDPISGHDNLYWYRRVMGKEIKFLLHFVKESKQDESGMPNNRFLAERTGGTYSTLKVQPAELEDSGVYFCASSRGLAGVGTGELFFGEGSRLTVL.